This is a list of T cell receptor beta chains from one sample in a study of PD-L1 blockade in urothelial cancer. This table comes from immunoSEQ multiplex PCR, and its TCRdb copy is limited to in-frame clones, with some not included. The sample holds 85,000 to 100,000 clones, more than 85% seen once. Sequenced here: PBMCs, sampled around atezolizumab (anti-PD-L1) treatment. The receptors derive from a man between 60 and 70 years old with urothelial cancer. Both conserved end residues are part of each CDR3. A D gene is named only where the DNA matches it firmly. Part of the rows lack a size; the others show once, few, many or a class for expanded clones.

CASSGTGKSSYNSPLHF	TGTGCCAGCAGCGGTACCGGGAAGAGCTCCTATAATTCACCCCTCCACTTT	-	-	TRBV2	TRBJ1-6
CASRRDRQETQYF	TGTGCCAGTAGGAGGGACAGGCAAGAGACCCAGTACTTC	-	TRBD1	TRBV19	TRBJ2-5
CASSTGTGGDTQYF	TGTGCCAGCAGCACCGGGACAGGGGGAGATACGCAGTATTTT	-	TRBD1	TRBV5-5	TRBJ2-3
CASSMDTGPYEQYF	TGTGCCAGTAGTATGGATACAGGTCCCTACGAGCAGTACTTC	-	-	TRBV19	TRBJ2-7
CASSLALDRNTGELFF	TGTGCCAGCAGCTTGGCCCTGGACAGAAACACCGGGGAGCTGTTTTTT	-	-	TRBV5-4	TRBJ2-2
CASSPLISNEQYF	TGTGCCAGCTCACCTCTTATTTCTAACGAGCAGTACTTC	-	-	TRBV18	TRBJ2-7
CASSRPGTDYGYTF	TGTGCCAGCAGTCGCCCCGGGACAGATTATGGCTACACCTTC	-	TRBD1	TRBV6-5	TRBJ1-2
CASSLTSSGDTQYF	TGTGCCAGCAGCTTAACGTCTTCGGGAGATACGCAGTATTTT	-	-	TRBV7-3	TRBJ2-3
CAWSYGENQPQHF	TGTGCCTGGAGCTACGGGGAAAATCAGCCCCAGCATTTT	-	-	TRBV30	TRBJ1-5
CASSSGQGGSGNTIYF	TGCGCCAGCAGCTCGGGACAGGGAGGCTCTGGAAACACCATATATTTT	once	TRBD1	TRBV5-1	TRBJ1-3
CASTYREGRTGELFF	TGCGCCAGCACCTACAGGGAAGGAAGAACCGGGGAGCTGTTTTTT	few	-	TRBV4-1	TRBJ2-2
CASSQEPSDNEQFF	TGCGCCAGCAGCCAAGAGCCTTCGGACAATGAGCAGTTCTTC	-	-	TRBV4-3	TRBJ2-1
CASSQDQVADYGYTF	TGCGCCAGCAGCCAAGATCAAGTGGCGGACTATGGCTACACCTTC	-	-	TRBV4-3	TRBJ1-2
CAISGGPNEKLFF	TGTGCCATCAGTGGAGGGCCGAATGAAAAACTGTTTTTT	few	-	TRBV10-3	TRBJ1-4
CASRTQSSYNSPLHF	TGTGCCAGCAGGACACAGAGCTCCTATAATTCACCCCTCCACTTT	-	-	TRBV2	TRBJ1-6